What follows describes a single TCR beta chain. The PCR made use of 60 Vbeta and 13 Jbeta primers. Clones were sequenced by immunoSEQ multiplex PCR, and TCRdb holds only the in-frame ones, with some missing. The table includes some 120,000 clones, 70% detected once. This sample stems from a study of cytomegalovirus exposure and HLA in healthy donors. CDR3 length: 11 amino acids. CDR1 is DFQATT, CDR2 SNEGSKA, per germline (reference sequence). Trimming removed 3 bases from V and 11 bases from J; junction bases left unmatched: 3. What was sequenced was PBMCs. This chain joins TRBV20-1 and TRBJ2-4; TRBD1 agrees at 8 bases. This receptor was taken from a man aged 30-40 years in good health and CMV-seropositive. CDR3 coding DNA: TGCAGTGCTAGGGAACAGGGGGTTCAGTACTTC. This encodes CSAREQGVQYF.